This T cell receptor (beta chain) was captured by sequencing in a study of spatial heterogeneity in lung cancer. From the 5' RACE reads, TCRdb called clonotypes with MiXCR, one entry per CDR3 protein. The sample records approximately 39,000 distinct CDR3 sequences, approximately 6.8% being singletons. This clonotype has a handful of counts. Time point of the sample: sample taken at primary tumor resection. Whole RNA was taken from tumor, nontumor lung or frozen PBMC; it was then sequenced unsorted. In germline, CDR1 is SGHVS, CDR2 FQNEAQ. This CDR3 comprises 14 residues. J was trimmed by 6 bases and V by 5 bases; bases with no gene match: 7.

The genes are TRBV7-8 and TRBJ2-3, with 8 bases that match TRBD1. The sequenced sample was PBMCs, obtained at surgery. This TCR derives from a female donor with early-stage non-small cell lung cancer. CDR3 nucleotides: TGTGCCAGCAGCCCGACGACAGGGGTGGATACGCAGTATTTT. The encoded protein is CASSPTTGVDTQYF.